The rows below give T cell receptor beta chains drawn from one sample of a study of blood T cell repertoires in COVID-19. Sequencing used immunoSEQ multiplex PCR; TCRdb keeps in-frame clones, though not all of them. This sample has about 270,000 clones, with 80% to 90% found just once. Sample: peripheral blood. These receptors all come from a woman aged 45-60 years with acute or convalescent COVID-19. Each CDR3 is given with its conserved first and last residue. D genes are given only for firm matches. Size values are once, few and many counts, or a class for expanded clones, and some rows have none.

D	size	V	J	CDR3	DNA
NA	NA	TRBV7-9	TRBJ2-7	CASSLMGGGRRYYEQYF	TGTGCCAGCAGCTTAATGGGAGGGGGACGGCGATACTACGAGCAGTACTTC
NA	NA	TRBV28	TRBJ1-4	CASKGTGWATNEKLFF	TGTGCCAGCAAAGGTACAGGGTGGGCAACTAATGAAAAACTGTTTTTT
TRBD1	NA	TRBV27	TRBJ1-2	CASRYRGSGGYTF	TGTGCCAGCCGATACAGGGGGTCAGGTGGCTACACCTTC
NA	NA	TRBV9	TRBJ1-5	CASSVEQGPQPQHF	TGTGCCAGCAGCGTAGAACAGGGTCCTCAGCCCCAGCATTTT
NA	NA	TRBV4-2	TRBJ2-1	CASSSMAGNNEQFF	TGTGCCAGCAGTTCTATGGCAGGAAACAATGAGCAGTTCTTC
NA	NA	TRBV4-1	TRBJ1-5	CASSQGGGGFGPDRQPQHF	TGCGCCAGCAGCCAAGGGGGGGGAGGTTTCGGCCCGGACCGGCAGCCCCAGCATTTT
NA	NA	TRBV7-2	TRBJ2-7	CASNTPGRGTLYEQYF	TGTGCCAGCAACACTCCTGGGAGAGGGACACTTTACGAGCAGTACTTC
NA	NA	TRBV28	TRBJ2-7	CASSSSQGEQYF	TGTGCCAGCAGTTCGTCGCAGGGCGAGCAGTACTTC
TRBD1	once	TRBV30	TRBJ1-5	CAWGGQGVVPNQPQHF	TGTGCCTGGGGGGGGCAGGGGGTGGTTCCCAATCAGCCCCAGCATTTT
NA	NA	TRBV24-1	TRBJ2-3	CATSDAGQGGFTDTQYF	TGTGCCACCAGTGATGCCGGACAGGGAGGGTTCACAGATACGCAGTATTTT
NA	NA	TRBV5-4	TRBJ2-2	CASSLEQGVTGELFF	TGTGCCAGCAGCTTGGAACAGGGAGTCACCGGGGAGCTGTTTTTT
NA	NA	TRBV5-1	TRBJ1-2	CASSSGGRITNYGYTF	TGCGCCAGCAGCTCCGGGGGGCGGATAACTAACTATGGCTACACCTTC
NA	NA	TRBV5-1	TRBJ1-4	CASSLVGQGGEKLFF	TGCGCCAGCAGCTTGGTCGGGCAGGGCGGTGAAAAACTGTTTTTT
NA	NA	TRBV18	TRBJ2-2	CASSPPGGHGGELFF	TGTGCCAGCTCACCACCCGGGGGGCATGGCGGGGAGCTGTTTTTT
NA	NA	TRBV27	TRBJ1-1	CASSLSGGTEAFF	TGTGCCAGCAGTTTATCAGGGGGCACTGAAGCTTTCTTT
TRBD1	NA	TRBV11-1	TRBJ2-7	CASSDRDRGYYEQYF	TGTGCCAGCAGCGACCGGGACAGGGGGTACTACGAGCAGTACTTC
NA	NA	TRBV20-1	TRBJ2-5	CSVREETQYF	TGCAGTGTACGGGAAGAGACCCAGTACTTC
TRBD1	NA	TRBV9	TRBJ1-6	CASSVRDRLTSPLHF	TGTGCCAGCAGCGTGCGGGACAGACTTACTTCACCCCTCCACTTT
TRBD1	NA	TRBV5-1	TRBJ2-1	CASASGGISYNEQFF	TGCGCCAGCGCGTCAGGGGGCATCTCCTACAATGAGCAGTTCTTC
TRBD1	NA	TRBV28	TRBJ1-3	CASSRDRGNTIYF	TGTGCCAGCAGTAGGGACAGGGGAAACACCATATATTTT
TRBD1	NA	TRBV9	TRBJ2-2	CASSVSAGGGTGELFF	TGTGCCAGCAGCGTATCGGCAGGGGGCGGCACCGGGGAGCTGTTTTTT
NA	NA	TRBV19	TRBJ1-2	CASSIRGNYGYTF	TGTGCCAGTAGTATTCGGGGAAACTATGGCTACACCTTC
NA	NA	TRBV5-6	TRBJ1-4	CASSLTPQGEKLFF	TGTGCCAGCAGCTTGACGCCCCAGGGGGAAAAACTGTTTTTT
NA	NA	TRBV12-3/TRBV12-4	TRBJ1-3	CASSLGQMDTIYF	TGTGCCAGCAGTTTAGGACAGATGGACACCATATATTTT
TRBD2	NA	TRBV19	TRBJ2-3	CASSRTSGTDTQYF	TGTGCCAGTAGCCGGACTAGCGGAACAGATACGCAGTATTTT
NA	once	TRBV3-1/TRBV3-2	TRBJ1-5	CASSQEGADNQPQHF	TGTGCCAGCAGCCAAGAGGGGGCAGATAATCAGCCCCAGCATTTT
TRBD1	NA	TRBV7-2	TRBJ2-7	CASSLGQALGEQYF	TGTGCCAGCAGCTTGGGACAGGCCCTGGGGGAGCAGTACTTC
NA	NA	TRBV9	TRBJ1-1	CASSVDGGVTEAFF	TGTGCCAGCAGCGTAGATGGAGGGGTCACTGAAGCTTTCTTT
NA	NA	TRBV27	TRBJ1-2	CASSPRTDSNYGYTF	TGTGCCAGCAGTCCCCGGACAGATTCTAACTATGGCTACACCTTC
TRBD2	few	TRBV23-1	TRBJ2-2	CASSQSGREGIKAGELFF	TGCGCCAGCAGTCAATCAGGGAGGGAGGGCATTAAGGCCGGGGAGCTGTTTTTT
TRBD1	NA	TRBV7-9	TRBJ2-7	CASSWGTGGSYEQYF	TGTGCCAGCAGCTGGGGGACAGGGGGCTCCTACGAGCAGTACTTC
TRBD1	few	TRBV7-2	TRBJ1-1	CASSLGDRVRAEAFF	TGTGCCAGCAGCTTAGGTGACAGGGTGAGGGCTGAAGCTTTCTTT
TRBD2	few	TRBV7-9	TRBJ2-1	CASSLETSPLLYNEQFF	TGTGCCAGCAGCTTGGAGACTAGCCCTTTACTTTACAATGAGCAGTTCTTC
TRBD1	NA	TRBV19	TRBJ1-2	CASSGRTGGNYGYTF	TGTGCCAGTAGTGGACGGACAGGGGGCAACTATGGCTACACCTTC
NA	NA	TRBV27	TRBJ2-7	CASSLWVRGRYEQYF	TGTGCCAGCAGTTTATGGGTCAGGGGTCGCTACGAGCAGTACTTC
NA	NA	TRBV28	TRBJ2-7	CASTPPAVFGEQYF	TGTGCCAGCACCCCCCCGGCGGTCTTTGGCGAGCAGTACTTC
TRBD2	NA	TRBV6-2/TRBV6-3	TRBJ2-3	CASSPHGGGRADTQYF	TGTGCCAGCAGTCCGCACGGGGGGGGGCGCGCAGATACGCAGTATTTT
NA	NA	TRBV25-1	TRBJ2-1	CASTTDNNEQFF	TGTGCCAGCACAACGGACAACAATGAGCAGTTCTTC
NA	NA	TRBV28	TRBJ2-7	CASRNRVISYEQYF	TGTGCCAGCAGAAACAGGGTCATCTCCTACGAGCAGTACTTC
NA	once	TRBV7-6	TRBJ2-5	CASSSGLGKETQYF	TGTGCCAGCAGCTCAGGACTGGGAAAAGAGACCCAGTACTTC
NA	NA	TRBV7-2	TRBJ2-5	CASSRRVVGQETQYF	TGTGCCAGCAGCCGCAGGGTGGTCGGTCAAGAGACCCAGTACTTC
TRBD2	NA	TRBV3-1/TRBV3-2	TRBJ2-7	CASSLVGTSGRAGNYEQYF	TGTGCCAGCAGCCTCGTTGGGACTAGCGGGAGGGCCGGGAACTACGAGCAGTACTTC
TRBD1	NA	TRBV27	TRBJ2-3	CASAKTGQGYTDTQYF	TGTGCCAGTGCAAAGACGGGACAGGGCTACACAGATACGCAGTATTTT
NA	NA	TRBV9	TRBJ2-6	CASSRRSGANVLTF	TGTGCCAGCAGTCGGAGATCTGGGGCCAACGTCCTGACTTTC
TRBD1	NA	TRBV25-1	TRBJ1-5	CASSPRGNNQPQHF	TGTGCCAGCAGTCCCAGGGGGAACAATCAGCCCCAGCATTTT
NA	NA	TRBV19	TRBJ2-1	CASSGIYSYNEQFF	TGTGCCAGTAGCGGGATCTACTCCTACAATGAGCAGTTCTTC
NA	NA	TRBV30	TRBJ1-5	CAWTNSQNQPQHF	TGTGCCTGGACCAACAGCCAGAATCAGCCCCAGCATTTT
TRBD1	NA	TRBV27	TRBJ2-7	CASRGTGLTLSYEQYF	TGTGCCAGCAGAGGGACAGGGCTTACCCTCTCCTACGAGCAGTACTTC
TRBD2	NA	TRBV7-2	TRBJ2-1	CASSSGSGRADNEQFF	TGTGCCAGCAGCTCAGGAAGCGGGAGGGCGGATAATGAGCAGTTCTTC
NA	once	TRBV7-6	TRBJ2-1	CASSLDVRGREQFF	TGTGCCAGCAGCTTAGACGTCAGGGGGAGGGAGCAGTTCTTC
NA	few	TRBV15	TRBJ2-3	CATSRDGGTSTDTQYF	TGTGCCACCAGCAGAGATGGCGGAACAAGCACAGATACGCAGTATTTT
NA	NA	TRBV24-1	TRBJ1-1	CATSDSGINTEAFF	TGTGCCACCAGTGATTCGGGGATTAACACTGAAGCTTTCTTT
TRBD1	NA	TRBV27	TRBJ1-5	CASSGDRGHQPQHF	TGTGCCAGCAGTGGGGACAGGGGGCATCAGCCCCAGCATTTT